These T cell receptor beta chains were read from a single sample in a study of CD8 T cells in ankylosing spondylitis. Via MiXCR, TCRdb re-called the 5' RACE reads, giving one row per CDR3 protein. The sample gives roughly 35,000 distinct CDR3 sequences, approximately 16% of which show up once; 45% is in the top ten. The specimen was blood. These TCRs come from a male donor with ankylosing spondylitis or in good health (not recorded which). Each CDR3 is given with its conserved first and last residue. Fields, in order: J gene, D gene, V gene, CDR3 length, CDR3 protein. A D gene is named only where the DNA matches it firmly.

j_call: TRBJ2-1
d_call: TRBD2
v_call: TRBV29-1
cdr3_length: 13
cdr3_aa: CSVGGLANNEQFF

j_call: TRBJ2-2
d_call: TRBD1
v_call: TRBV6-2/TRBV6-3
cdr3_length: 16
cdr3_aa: CASSQTGMLHTGELFF

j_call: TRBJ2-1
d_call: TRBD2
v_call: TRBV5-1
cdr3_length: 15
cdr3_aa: CASQRDYLSYNEQFF

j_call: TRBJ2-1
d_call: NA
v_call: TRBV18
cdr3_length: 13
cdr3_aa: CASSHGLSNEQFF

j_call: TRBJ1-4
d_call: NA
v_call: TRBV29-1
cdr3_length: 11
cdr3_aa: CSVATDEKLFF

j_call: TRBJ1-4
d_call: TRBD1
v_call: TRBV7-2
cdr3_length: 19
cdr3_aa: CASSLLGQGAVATNEKLFF

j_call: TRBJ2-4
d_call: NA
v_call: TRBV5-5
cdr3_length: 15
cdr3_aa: CASTDGRLAKNIQYF

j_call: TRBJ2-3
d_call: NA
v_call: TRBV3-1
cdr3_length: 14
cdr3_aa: CASSLGQGTDTQYF

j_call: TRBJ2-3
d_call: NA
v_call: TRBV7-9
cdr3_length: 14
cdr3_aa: CASRQTASTDTQYF

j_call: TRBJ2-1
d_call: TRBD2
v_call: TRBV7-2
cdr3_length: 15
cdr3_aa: CASSLEGGGYNEQFF

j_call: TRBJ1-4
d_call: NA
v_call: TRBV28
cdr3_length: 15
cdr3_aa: CASSFFEDGARKLFF

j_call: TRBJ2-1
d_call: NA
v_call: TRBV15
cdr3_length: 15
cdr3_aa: CATSRELWGYNEQFF

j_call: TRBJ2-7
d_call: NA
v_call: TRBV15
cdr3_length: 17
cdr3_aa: CATSRDKGKGFSYEQYF

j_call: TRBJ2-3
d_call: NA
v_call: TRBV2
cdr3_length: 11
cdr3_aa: CASSETVHPYF

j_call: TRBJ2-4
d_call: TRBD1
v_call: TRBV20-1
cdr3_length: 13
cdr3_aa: CSAFRQGPNIQYF

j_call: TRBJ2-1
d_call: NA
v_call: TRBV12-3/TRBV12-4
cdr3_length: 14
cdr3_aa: CASARGTSYNEQFF

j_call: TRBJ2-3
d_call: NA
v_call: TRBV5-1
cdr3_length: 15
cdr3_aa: CASSRIRVGTDTQYF

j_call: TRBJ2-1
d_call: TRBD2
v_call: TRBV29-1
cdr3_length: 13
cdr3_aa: CSVEPGGPDEQFF

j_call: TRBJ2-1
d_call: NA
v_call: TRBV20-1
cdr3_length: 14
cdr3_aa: CSASSGSSYNEQFF

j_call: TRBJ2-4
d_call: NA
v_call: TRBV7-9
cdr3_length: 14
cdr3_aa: CASSLHDPTGIQYF

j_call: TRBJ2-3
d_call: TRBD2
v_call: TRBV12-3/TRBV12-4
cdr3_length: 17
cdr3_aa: CASSLHSLAGGTDTQYF

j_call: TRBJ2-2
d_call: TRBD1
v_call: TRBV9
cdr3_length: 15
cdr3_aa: CASSARQGGTGELFF

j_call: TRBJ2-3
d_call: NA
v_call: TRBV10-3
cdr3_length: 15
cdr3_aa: CAISVVGGPMDTQYF

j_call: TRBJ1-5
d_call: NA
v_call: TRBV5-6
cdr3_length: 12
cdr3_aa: CASSLLTVPQHF

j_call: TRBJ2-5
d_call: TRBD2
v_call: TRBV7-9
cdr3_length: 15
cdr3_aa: CASSPGLAGEVTQYF

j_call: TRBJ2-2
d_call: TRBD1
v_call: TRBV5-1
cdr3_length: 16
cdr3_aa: CASSLSTGMGTGELFF

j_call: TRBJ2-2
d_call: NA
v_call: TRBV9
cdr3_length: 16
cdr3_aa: CASSVGDSLNTGELFF

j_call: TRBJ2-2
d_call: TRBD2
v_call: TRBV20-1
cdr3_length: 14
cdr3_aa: CSAKAGGYTGELFF

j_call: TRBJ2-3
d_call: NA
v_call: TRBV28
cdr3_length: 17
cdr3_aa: CASSRPQDDFSTDTQYF

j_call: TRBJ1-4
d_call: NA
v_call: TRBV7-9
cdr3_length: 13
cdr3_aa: CASSSLPHEKLFF

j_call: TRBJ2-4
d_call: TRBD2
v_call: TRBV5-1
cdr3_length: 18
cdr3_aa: CASSFGLAGGGSKNIQYF

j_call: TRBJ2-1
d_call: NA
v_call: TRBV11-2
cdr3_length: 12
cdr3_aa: CASSAMQAEQFF

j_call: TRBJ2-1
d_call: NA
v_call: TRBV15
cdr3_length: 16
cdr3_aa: CATSRAGRGGYNEQFF

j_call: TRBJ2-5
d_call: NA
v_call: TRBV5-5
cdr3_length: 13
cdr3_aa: CASSLVGQETQYF

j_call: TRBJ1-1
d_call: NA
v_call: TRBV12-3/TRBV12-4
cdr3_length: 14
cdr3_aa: CASTKNGAMVEAFF

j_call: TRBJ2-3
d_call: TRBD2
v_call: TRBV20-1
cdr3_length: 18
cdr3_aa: CSARVWRRLAGPTDTQYF

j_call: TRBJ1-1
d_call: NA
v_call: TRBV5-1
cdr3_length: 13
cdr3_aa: CASSFTVNTEAFF

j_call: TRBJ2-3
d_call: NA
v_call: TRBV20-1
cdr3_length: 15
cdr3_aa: CSASATRGGTDTQYF

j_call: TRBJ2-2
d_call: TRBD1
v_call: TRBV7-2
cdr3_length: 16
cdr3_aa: CASSLARGQGAGELFF

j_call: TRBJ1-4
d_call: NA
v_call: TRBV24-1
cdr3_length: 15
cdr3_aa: CATSDAGATNEKLFF

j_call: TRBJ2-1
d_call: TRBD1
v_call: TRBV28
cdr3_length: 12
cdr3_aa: CAGGQGLLGQFF

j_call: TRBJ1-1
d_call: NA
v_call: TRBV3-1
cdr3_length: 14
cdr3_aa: CASSLLGPNTEAFF

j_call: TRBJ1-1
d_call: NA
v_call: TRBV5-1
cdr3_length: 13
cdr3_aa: CASRPSMNTEAFF

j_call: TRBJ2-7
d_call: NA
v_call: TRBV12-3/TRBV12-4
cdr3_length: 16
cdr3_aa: CASSTLLLLGSNEQYF

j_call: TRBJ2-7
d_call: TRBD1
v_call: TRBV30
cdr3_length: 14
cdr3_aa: CAWSADRGNYEQYF

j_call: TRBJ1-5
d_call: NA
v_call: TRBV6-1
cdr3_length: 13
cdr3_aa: CASSGQNNQPQHF

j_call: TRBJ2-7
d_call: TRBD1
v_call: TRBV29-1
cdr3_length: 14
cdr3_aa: CSVEDGDRGNEQYF

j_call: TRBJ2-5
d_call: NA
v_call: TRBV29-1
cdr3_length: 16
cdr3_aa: CSAQGPQLPSGETQYF

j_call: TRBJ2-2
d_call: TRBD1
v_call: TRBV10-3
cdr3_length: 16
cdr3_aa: CAITPDRDSNTGELFF

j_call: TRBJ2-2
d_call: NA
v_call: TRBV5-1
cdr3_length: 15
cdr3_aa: CASSGAAGDAGELFF

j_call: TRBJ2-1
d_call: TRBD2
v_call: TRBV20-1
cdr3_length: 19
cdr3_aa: CSARDPTSGGLRIYNEQFF

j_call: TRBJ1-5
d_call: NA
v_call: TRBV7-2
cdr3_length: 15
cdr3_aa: CASSPEGGGAQPQHF

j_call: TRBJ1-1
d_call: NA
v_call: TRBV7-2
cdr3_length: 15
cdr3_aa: CASSLGKGGGTEAFF